The 17 T cell receptor beta chains listed next were all sequenced from one sample in a study of blood T cell repertoires in COVID-19. Sequencing was performed with immunoSEQ multiplex PCR; in TCRdb, only in-frame clones are kept and a portion is missing. There are roughly 230,000 clones in the sample; roughly 80% occur only once, and around 8% lies in the top ten. Sequencing was done on a sample of peripheral blood. These receptors originate from a woman aged 80 or over with acute or convalescent COVID-19.

CDR3 coding DNA: TGTGCCAGCACCCCACAGGGGCCCCTGGCCGGGGAGCTGTTTTTT. Its translation is CASTPQGPLAGELFF. The chain recombines TRBV2 with TRBJ2-2; 7 bases fit TRBD1. With 7 bases clipped from V and 6 bases from J, the junction kept 11 bases outside the gene matches. The CDR3 is 15 amino acids. The germline V gene has CDR1 SNHLY and CDR2 FYNNEI.

This rearrangement joins TRBV3-1 (or the pseudogene TRBV3-2) to TRBJ1-2; no reliable D call. The CDR3 consists of 15 residues. CDR1 is LGHDT, CDR2 YNNKEL, per germline (reference sequence). Trimming left V 1 base short and J 0 bases short, with 9 bases between. This CDR3 reads CASSQGRKTNYGYTF. As DNA, the CDR3 is TGTGCCAGCAGCCAAGGGCGGAAAACTAACTATGGCTACACCTTC.

The V and J genes are TRBV6-1 and TRBJ2-2; D perhaps matches TRBD2 (5 bases). The CDR3 is 14 amino acids. Germline loops: CDR1 MNHNS, CDR2 SASEGT. V gave up 1 base and J gave up 2 bases, with 5 bases separating them. In DNA, the CDR3 is TGTGCCAGCAGTGAAGGACTAAACACCGGGGAGCTGTTTTTT. Protein sequence: CASSEGLNTGELFF.

The gene calls are TRBV10-3 and TRBJ1-1; tentative D call: TRBD1 (5 bases). The CDR3 has 13 residues. V lost 3 bases and J lost 7, with 12 bases in between. CDR1 is ENHRY and CDR2 is SYGVKD in the germline V gene. The CDR3 reads CAISDRGPLEAFF. In nucleotides, the CDR3 is TGTGCCATCAGTGATAGGGGCCCCCTTGAAGCTTTCTTT.

The count of this clone is one. The V gene is TRBV27, the J gene TRBJ2-1; weak D call: TRBD1 (8 bases). The CDR3 length is 19 residues. Trimming took 4 bases from V and 0 from J, leaving 22 bases between them. Germline CDR1 MNHEY, CDR2 SMNVEV (reference sequence). The CDR3 protein is CASSSLADRAPFSYNEQFF. DNA of the CDR3: TGTGCCAGCAGTTCCCTAGCGGACAGGGCCCCCTTCTCCTACAATGAGCAGTTCTTC.

The rearrangement links TRBV2 to TRBJ1-2; 10 bases are a match to TRBD1. There are 14 residues in the CDR3. Germline V gene sequence: CDR1 SNHLY, CDR2 FYNNEI. Losses at the gene ends were 6 bases for V and 7 bases for J; bases not matched to a gene: 8. The CDR3 reads CASRPGQGIVGYTF. The CDR3 nucleotides are TGTGCCAGCAGACCGGGACAGGGGATAGTTGGCTACACCTTC.

The chain recombines TRBV19 with TRBJ2-2, with TRBD2 as a possible D gene (6 bases). This CDR3 region has 15 residues. Germline-derived CDR1 and CDR2 are LNHDA and SQIVND (reference sequence). V shed 10 bases and J shed 1 base, with 16 bases lying between them. The CDR3 loop is CATIPSEVNTGELFF. DNA for the CDR3: TGTGCCACTATACCTAGCGAGGTGAACACCGGGGAGCTGTTTTTT.

The DNA for the CDR3 is TGTGCCAGCAGCTTACGGGGTTATAATGAAAAACTGTTTTTT. Its translation: CASSLRGYNEKLFF. The genes are TRBV3-1 (or the pseudogene TRBV3-2) and TRBJ1-4; D is ambiguous. Germline V gene data show CDR1 as LGHDT and CDR2 as YNNKEL (reference sequence). With 5 bases removed from V and 4 bases from J, the gap between germline ends came to 11 bases. There are 14 residues in the CDR3.

This clone occurred a few times. The CDR3, as DNA: TGTGCCACCAGCGGGGGCCCAGAGGTTTGGGGCTATGGCTACACCTTC. This translates into CATSGGPEVWGYGYTF. The genes are TRBV15 and TRBJ1-2; perhaps TRBD1 as D (6 bases). CDR3 length: 16 amino acids. V was cut by 5 bases and J by 4 bases, with 20 bases left in between. Germline CDR1 reads LNHNV; CDR2 reads YYDKDF (reference sequence).

The CDR3 DNA follows: TGCGCCAGCAGCTTTGATCAGGGGAACACCGGGGAGCTGTTTTTT. This codes for CASSFDQGNTGELFF. The V gene is TRBV5-1, the J gene TRBJ2-2; maybe TRBD1 (5 bases). V was trimmed by 2 bases and J by 1 base, leaving 9 bases between them. CDR1 is SGHRS and CDR2 is YFSETQ in the germline V gene. The CDR3 contains 15 residues.

The chain combines TRBV19 with TRBJ2-7; TRBD2 is a possible D gene (6 bases). Germline CDR1 reads LNHDA; CDR2 reads SQIVND (reference sequence). The CDR3 is 12 residues long. Trimming removed 5 bases from V and 6 bases from J, with 11 bases in between. CDR3 bases: TGTGCCAGTAGTGCCGGGACTCTCGAGCAGTACTTC. As protein: CASSAGTLEQYF. Looking up the rest from reference TRBV19 and TRBJ2-7 gives the full variable domain: DGGITQSPKYLFRKEGQNVTLSCEQNLNHDAMYWYRQDPGQGLRLIYYSQIVNDFQKGDIAEGYSVSREKKESFPLTVTSAQKNPTAFYLCASSAGTLEQYFGPGTRLTVT.

This clone has only a few counts. The DNA of the CDR3 is TGTGCCAGCAGCCCCCAGGGGACGGGGCACGCAACTGGCTACACCTTC. As protein: CASSPQGTGHATGYTF. The chain carries TRBV4-2 and TRBJ1-2; possible D gene TRBD1, 6 bases. The germline V gene has CDR1 LGHNA and CDR2 YNFKEQ. Trimming cost V 4 bases and J 7 bases, with 22 bases left between them. CDR3 size: 16 residues.

The chain has TRBV19 and TRBJ2-5; weak D call: TRBD2 (5 bases). Germline assignment: CDR1 LNHDA and CDR2 SQIVND (reference sequence). V was trimmed by 1 base and J by 1 base, leaving 13 bases between them. This CDR3 comprises 16 residues. The CDR3 loop is CASSIALVGLQETQYF. In DNA form, the CDR3 reads TGTGCCAGTAGTATAGCCCTGGTTGGACTCCAAGAGACCCAGTACTTC.

The V gene is TRBV5-1, the J gene TRBJ1-1; weak D call: TRBD1 (6 bases). The germline V gene encodes CDR1 SGHRS and CDR2 YFSETQ. This CDR3 has 15 amino acids. V was trimmed by 8 bases and J by 0 bases, leaving 17 bases between them. CDR3 in amino acids: CASTMGQTLNTEAFF. Written as DNA, the CDR3 is TGCGCCAGTACAATGGGACAAACCTTGAACACTGAAGCTTTCTTT. The whole variable domain, filled in from reference TRBV5-1 and TRBJ1-1, reads KAGVTQTPRYLIKTRGQQVTLSCSPISGHRSVSWYQQTPGQGLQFLFEYFSETQRNKGNFPGRFSGRQFSNSRSEMNVSTLELGDSALYLCASTMGQTLNTEAFFGQGTRLTVV.

The chain carries TRBV5-4 and TRBJ1-1, with 7 bases identical to TRBD1. The CDR3 contains 15 residues. The germline V gene has CDR1 SGHNT and CDR2 YYREEE (reference sequence). V shed 4 bases and J 1 base; nucleotides not matched to a gene: 7. The CDR3, as DNA: TGTGCCAGCAGCGGCGGGACAGACGCGAACACTGAAGCTTTCTTT. It specifies CASSGGTDANTEAFF.

V usage is TRBV7-8 and J usage is TRBJ2-1, with a tentative D call TRBD1 (6 bases). Germline V gene sequence: CDR1 SGHVS, CDR2 FQNEAQ. The length of the CDR3 is 15 residues. Trimming shortened V by 6 bases and J by 3 bases, and 15 bases separated the two germline ends. Here the CDR3 DNA reads TGTGCCAGCAGGCACGACAGGCAAATCTACAATGAGCAGTTCTTC. As protein: CASRHDRQIYNEQFF. The complete variable domain, with remaining parts taken from reference TRBV7-8 and TRBJ2-1, reads GAGVSQSPRYKVAKRGQDVALRCDPISGHVSLFWYQQALGQGPEFLTYFQNEAQLDKSGLPSDRFFAERPEGSVSTLKIQRTQQEDSAVYLCASRHDRQIYNEQFFGPGTRLTVL.

The gene calls are TRBV18 and TRBJ2-3; 10 bases line up with TRBD2. Trimming removed 1 base from V and 1 base from J; junction bases left unmatched: 2. Germline CDR1 reads KGHSH; CDR2 reads LQKENI. CDR3 length: 16 amino acids. The CDR3: CASSPLAGGGTDTQYF. CDR3 bases: TGTGCCAGCTCACCACTAGCGGGGGGTGGCACAGATACGCAGTATTTT. The whole variable domain, filled in from reference TRBV18 and TRBJ2-3, reads NAGVMQNPRHLVRRRGQEARLRCSPMKGHSHVYWYRQLPEEGLKFMVYLQKENIIDESGMPKERFSAEFPKEGPSILRIQQVVRGDSAAYFCASSPLAGGGTDTQYFGPGTRLTVL.